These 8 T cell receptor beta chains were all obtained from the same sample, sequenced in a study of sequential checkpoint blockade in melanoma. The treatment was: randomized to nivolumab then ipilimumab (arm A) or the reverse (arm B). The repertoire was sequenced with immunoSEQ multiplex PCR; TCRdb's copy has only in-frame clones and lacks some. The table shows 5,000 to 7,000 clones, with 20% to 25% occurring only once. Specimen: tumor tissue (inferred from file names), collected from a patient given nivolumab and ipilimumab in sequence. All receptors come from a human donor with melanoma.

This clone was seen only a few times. In DNA, the CDR3 is TGTGCCAGTAGTACCGGGACAGGGGGCACTGAAGCTTTCTTT. It specifies CASSTGTGGTEAFF. This chain uses TRBV19 with TRBJ1-1; 11 bases map to TRBD1. The CDR3 runs to 14 residues. Germline assignment: CDR1 LNHDA and CDR2 SQIVND (reference sequence). V trimming: 4 bases; J trimming: 4 bases; junction bases outside the gene matches: 2. Based on the CDR3 plus reference TRBV19 and TRBJ1-1, the full variable domain is DGGITQSPKYLFRKEGQNVTLSCEQNLNHDAMYWYRQDPGQGLRLIYYSQIVNDFQKGDIAEGYSVSREKKESFPLTVTSAQKNPTAFYLCASSTGTGGTEAFFGQGTRLTVV.

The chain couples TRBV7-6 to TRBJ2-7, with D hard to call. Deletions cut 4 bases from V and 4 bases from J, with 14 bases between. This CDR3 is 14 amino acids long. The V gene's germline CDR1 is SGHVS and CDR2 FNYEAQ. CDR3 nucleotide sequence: TGTGCCAGCAGCTCACCCCGGGCTCAGTACGAGCAGTACTTC. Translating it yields CASSSPRAQYEQYF.

CDR3 loop: CASSVAPQTGASTDTQYF. The CDR3 coding sequence is TGTGCCAGCAGCGTAGCCCCCCAGACAGGGGCCAGCACAGATACGCAGTATTTT. The V call is TRBV9, the J call TRBJ2-3, with 8 nucleotides matching TRBD1. Per the germline V gene, CDR1 is SGDLS and CDR2 is YYNGEE. J gave up 0 bases and V 0 bases, and 9 bases lay outside the gene matches. The CDR3 is made up of 18 amino acids. Drawing the rest from reference TRBV9 and TRBJ2-3, the complete variable domain is DSGVTQTPKHLITATGQRVTLRCSPRSGDLSVYWYQQSLDQGLQFLIQYYNGEERAKGNILERFSAQQFPDLHSELNLSSLELGDSALYFCASSVAPQTGASTDTQYFGPGTRLTVL.

As DNA, the CDR3 is TGTGCCAGTACCTCGACTAGCGGGAGAGGAGAGACCCAGTACTTC. Its translation is CASTSTSGRGETQYF. The chain couples TRBV19 to TRBJ2-5; 12 positions match TRBD2. Per germline, CDR1 LNHDA and CDR2 SQIVND (reference sequence). With 7 bases clipped from V and 4 bases from J, the junction kept 7 bases outside the gene matches. The CDR3 consists of 15 residues.

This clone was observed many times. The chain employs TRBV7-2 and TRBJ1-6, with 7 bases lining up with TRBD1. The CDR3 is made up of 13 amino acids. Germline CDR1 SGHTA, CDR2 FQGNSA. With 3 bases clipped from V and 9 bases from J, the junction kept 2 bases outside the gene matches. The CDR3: CASSFEGASPLHF. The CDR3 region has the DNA TGTGCCAGCAGCTTCGAGGGGGCTTCACCCCTCCACTTT.

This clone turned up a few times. CDR3 nucleotides: TGTGCCAGCAGGGGACAGCCAGGGGCCGGGGAGCTGTTTTTT. Its protein is CASRGQPGAGELFF. This rearrangement joins TRBV9 to TRBJ2-2; 7 positions match TRBD1. Trimming took 5 bases from V and 6 from J; bases not matched to a gene: 7. From germline, CDR1 is SGDLS and CDR2 YYNGEE. The length of the CDR3 is 14 residues.

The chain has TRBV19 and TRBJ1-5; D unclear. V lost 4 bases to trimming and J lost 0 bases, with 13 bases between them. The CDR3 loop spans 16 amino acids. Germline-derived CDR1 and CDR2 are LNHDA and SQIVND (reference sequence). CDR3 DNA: TGTGCCAGTAGTACCCCCCGAATGAATAGCAATCAGCCCCAGCATTTT. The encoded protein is CASSTPRMNSNQPQHF.

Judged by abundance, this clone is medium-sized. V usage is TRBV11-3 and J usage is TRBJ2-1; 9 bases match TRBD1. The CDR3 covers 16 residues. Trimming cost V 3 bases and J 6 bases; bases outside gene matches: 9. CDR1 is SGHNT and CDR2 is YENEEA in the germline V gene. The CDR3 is CASSFGGTGFRNEQFF. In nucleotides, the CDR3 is TGTGCCAGCAGCTTCGGCGGGACAGGGTTTCGCAATGAGCAGTTCTTC.